This TCR beta chain comes out of a study of blood T cell repertoires in COVID-19. Study-wide background: T cells, B-cell-depleted T cells, or PBMCs provided the cDNA or gDNA that served as material.

Participants spanned ages about 18 to 100 years and resided in about 24 US areas. Membership in each cohort depended on participant-reported clinical history. The study counted Cohort 3 donors as recovered given two negative PCRs, clearance, or symptom resolution. Clones were sequenced by immunoSEQ multiplex PCR, and TCRdb holds only the in-frame ones, with some missing. Here the sample spans 250,000 to 300,000 clones, approximately 83% being singletons. Germline assignment: CDR1 SEHNR and CDR2 FQNEAQ (reference sequence). The J segment lost 4 bases and the V segment lost 7 bases, leaving 6 bases of the junction unmatched. The length of the CDR3 is 14 residues.

This TCR was recovered from a woman aged 45-65 years who had recovered from COVID-19. The sequenced sample was PBMCs or T cells enriched from blood (not recorded which). The V gene is TRBV7-9, the J gene TRBJ2-7, with 11 bases lining up with TRBD2. This CDR3 reads CASTPGTSGYEQYF. The CDR3 coding sequence is TGTGCCAGCACCCCCGGGACTAGCGGATACGAGCAGTACTTC. Supplemented by reference TRBV7-9 and TRBJ2-7, the full variable domain reads DTGVSQNPRHKITKRGQNVTFRCDPISEHNRLYWYRQTLGQGPEFLTYFQNEAQLEKSRLLSDRFSAERPKGSFSTLEIQRTEQGDSAMYLCASTPGTSGYEQYFGPGTRLTVT.